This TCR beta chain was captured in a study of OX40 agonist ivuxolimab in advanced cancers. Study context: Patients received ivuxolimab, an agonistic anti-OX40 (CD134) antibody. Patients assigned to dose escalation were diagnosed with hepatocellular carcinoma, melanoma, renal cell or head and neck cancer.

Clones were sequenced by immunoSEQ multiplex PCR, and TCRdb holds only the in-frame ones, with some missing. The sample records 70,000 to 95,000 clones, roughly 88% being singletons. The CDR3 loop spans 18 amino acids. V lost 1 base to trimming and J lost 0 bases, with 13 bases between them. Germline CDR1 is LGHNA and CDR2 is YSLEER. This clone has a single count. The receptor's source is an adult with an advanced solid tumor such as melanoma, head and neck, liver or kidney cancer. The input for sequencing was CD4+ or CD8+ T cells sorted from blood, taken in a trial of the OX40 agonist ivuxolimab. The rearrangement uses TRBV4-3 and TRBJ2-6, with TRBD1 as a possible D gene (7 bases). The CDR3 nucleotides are TGCGCCAGCAGCCAAGTTCAGGGGGGAACCTCTGGGGCCAACGTCCTGACTTTC. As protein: CASSQVQGGTSGANVLTF.